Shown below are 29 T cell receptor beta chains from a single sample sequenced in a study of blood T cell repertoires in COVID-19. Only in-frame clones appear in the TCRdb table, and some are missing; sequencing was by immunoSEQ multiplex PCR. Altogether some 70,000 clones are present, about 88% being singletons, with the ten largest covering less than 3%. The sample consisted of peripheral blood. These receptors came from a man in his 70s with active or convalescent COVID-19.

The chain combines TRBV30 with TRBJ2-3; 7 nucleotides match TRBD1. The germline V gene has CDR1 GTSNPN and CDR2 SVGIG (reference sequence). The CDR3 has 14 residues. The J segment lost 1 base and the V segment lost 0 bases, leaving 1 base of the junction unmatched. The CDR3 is CAWSVGGGTDTQYF. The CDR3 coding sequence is TGTGCCTGGAGTGTAGGGGGCGGCACAGATACGCAGTATTTT.

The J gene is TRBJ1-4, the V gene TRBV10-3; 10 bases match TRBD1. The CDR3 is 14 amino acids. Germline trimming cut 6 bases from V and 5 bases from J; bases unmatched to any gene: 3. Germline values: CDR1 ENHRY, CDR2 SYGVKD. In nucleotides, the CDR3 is TGTGCCATCAGAGGACAGGGGGGGAATGAAAAACTGTTTTTT. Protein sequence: CAIRGQGGNEKLFF.

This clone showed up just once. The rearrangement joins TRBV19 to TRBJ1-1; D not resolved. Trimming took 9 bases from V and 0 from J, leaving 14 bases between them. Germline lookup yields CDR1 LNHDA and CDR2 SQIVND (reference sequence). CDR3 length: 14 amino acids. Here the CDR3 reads CASALGVLNTEAFF. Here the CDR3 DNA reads TGTGCCAGCGCCCTAGGAGTACTGAACACTGAAGCTTTCTTT.

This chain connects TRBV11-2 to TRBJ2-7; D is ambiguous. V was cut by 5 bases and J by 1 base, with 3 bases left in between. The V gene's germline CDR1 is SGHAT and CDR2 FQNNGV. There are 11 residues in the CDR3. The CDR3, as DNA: TGTGCCAGCAGCCAATCCTACGAGCAGTACTTC. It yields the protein CASSQSYEQYF.

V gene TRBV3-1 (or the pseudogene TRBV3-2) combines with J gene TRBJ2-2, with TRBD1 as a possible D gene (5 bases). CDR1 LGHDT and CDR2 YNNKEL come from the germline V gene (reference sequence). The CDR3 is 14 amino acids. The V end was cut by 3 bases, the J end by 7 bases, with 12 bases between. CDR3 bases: TGTGCCAGCAGCCATGCAGGGATGGACGGGGAGCTGTTTTTT. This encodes CASSHAGMDGELFF.

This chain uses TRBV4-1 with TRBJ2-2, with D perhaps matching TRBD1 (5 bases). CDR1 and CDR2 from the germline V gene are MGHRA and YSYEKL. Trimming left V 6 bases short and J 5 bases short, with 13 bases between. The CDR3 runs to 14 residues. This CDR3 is CASRNQGGTGELFF. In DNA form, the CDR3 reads TGCGCCAGCAGAAACCAGGGTGGGACCGGGGAGCTGTTTTTT.

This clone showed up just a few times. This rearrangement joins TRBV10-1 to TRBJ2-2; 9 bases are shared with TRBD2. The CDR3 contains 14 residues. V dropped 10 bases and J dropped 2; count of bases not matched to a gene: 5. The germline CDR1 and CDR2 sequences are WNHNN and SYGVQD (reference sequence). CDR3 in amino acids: CATQTSGNTGELFF. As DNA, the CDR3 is TGCGCCACTCAGACTAGCGGAAACACCGGGGAGCTGTTTTTT.

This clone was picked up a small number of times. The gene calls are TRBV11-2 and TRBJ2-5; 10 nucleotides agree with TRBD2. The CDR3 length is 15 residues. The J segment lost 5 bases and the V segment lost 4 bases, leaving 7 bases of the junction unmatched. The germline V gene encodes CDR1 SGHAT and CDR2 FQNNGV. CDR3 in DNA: TGTGCCAGCAGCTCCGAGCGGGAGGGCCGGGAGACCCAGTACTTC. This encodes CASSSEREGRETQYF.

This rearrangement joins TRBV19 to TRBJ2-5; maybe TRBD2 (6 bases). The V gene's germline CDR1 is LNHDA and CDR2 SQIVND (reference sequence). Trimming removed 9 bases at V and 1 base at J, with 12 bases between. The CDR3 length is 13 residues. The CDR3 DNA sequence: TGTGCCAGCGGGACTGCGGGCCAAGAGACCCAGTACTTC. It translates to CASGTAGQETQYF.

CDR3 DNA sequence: TGTGCCATCAGTGAGTCGGGGGGGGCGGGCCAGCCCCAGCATTTT. Its translation is CAISESGGAGQPQHF. The V gene is TRBV10-3, the J gene TRBJ1-5; maybe TRBD1 (6 bases). V lost 0 bases to trimming and J lost 7 bases, with 13 bases between them. CDR1 is ENHRY and CDR2 is SYGVKD in the germline V gene. The length of the CDR3 is 15 residues.

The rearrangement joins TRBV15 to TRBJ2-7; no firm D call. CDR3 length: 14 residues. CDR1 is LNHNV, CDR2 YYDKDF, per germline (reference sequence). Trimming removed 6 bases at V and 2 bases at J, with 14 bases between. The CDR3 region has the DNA TGTGCCACCAGTCGAGAAGTCTATCCCTACGAGCAGTACTTC. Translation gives CATSREVYPYEQYF.

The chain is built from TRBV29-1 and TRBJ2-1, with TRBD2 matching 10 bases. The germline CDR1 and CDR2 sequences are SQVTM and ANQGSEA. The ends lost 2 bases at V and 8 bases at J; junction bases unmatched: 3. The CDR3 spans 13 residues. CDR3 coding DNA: TGCAGCGTTGAAAGCGGGAGGGTCCATGAGCAGTTCTTC. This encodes CSVESGRVHEQFF.

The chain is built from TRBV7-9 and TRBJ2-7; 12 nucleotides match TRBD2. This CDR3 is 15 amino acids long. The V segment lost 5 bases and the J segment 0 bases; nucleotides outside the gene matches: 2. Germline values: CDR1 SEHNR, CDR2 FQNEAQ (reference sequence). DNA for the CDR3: TGTGCCAGCAGCCTACTAGCGGGGGGCTCCTACGAGCAGTACTTC. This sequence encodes CASSLLAGGSYEQYF. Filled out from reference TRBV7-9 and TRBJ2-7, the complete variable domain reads DTGVSQNPRHKITKRGQNVTFRCDPISEHNRLYWYRQTLGQGPEFLTYFQNEAQLEKSRLLSDRFSAERPKGSFSTLEIQRTEQGDSAMYLCASSLLAGGSYEQYFGPGTRLTVT.

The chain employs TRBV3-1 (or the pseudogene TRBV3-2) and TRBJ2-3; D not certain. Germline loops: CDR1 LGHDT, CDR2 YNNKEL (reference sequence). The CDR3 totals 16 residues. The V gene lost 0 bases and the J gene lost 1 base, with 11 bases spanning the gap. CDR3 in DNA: TGTGCCAGCAGCCAAGAAACAACTACTGGCACAGATACGCAGTATTTT. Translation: CASSQETTTGTDTQYF.

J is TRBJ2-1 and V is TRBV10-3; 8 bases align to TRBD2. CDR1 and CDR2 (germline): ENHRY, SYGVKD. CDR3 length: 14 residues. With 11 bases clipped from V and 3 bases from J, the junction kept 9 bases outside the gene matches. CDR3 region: CAPQGAGVYNEQFF. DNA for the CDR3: TGTGCCCCCCAGGGAGCGGGGGTCTACAATGAGCAGTTCTTC.

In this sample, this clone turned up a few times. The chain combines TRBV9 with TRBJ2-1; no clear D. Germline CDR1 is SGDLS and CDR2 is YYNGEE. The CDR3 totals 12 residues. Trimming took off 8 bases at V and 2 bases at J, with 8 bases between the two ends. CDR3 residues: CARVRAYNEQFF. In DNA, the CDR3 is TGTGCCAGGGTGAGAGCCTACAATGAGCAGTTCTTC.

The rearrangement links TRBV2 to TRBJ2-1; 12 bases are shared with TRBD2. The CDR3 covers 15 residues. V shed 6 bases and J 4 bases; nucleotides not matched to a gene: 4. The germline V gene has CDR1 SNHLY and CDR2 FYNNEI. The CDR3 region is CASSGTSGFYNEQFF. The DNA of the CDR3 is TGTGCCAGCAGCGGGACTAGCGGGTTTTACAATGAGCAGTTCTTC. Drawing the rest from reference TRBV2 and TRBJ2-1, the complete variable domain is EPEVTQTPSHQVTQMGQEVILRCVPISNHLYFYWYRQILGQKVEFLVSFYNNEISEKSEIFDDQFSVERPDGSNFTLKIRSTKLEDSAMYFCASSGTSGFYNEQFFGPGTRLTVL.

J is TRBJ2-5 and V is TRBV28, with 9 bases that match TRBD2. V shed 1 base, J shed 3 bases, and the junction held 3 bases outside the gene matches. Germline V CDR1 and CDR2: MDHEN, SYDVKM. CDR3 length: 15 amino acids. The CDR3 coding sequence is TGTGCCAGCAGTTTATTGTCTAGCGGGAAAGAGACCCAGTACTTC. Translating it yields CASSLLSSGKETQYF.

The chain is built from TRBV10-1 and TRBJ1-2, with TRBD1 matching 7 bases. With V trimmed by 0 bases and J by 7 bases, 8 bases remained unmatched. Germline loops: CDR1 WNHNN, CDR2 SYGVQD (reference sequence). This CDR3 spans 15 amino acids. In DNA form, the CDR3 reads TGCGCCAGCAGTGAGTCGACAGGGTCACCCTCTGGCTACACCTTC. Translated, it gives CASSESTGSPSGYTF.

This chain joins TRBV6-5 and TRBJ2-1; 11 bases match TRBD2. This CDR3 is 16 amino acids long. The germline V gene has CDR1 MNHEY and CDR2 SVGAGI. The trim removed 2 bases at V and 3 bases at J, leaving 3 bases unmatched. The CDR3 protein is CASSYGTSGRYNEQFF. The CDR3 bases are TGTGCCAGCAGTTACGGGACTAGCGGCCGCTACAATGAGCAGTTCTTC.

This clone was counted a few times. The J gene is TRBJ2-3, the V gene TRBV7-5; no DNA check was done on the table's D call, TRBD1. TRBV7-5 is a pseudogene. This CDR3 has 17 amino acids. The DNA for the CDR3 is TGTGTCAGAAGCTTAGGACGGACAGGTCCCATCACAGATACGCAGTATTTT. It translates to CVRSLGRTGPITDTQYF.

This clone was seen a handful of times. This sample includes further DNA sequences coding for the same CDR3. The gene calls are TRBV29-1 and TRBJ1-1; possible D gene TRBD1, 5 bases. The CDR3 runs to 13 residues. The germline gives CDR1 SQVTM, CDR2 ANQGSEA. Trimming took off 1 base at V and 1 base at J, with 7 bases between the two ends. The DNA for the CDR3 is TGCAGCGTTGAAGGCGGGGGGAACACTGAAGCTTTCTTT. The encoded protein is CSVEGGGNTEAFF.

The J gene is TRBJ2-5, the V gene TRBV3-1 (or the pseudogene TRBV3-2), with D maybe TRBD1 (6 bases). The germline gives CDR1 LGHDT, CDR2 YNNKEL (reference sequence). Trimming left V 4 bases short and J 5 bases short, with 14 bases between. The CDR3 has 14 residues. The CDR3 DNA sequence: TGTGCCAGCAGCCGTACACAGGGTTGGGAGACCCAGTACTTC. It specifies CASSRTQGWETQYF.

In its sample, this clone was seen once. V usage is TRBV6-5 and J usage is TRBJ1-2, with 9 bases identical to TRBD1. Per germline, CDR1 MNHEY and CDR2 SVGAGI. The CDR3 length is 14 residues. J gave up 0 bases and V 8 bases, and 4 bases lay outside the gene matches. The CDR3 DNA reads TGTGCCAGCGATAGACAGGGGGCTAACTATGGCTACACCTTC. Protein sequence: CASDRQGANYGYTF.

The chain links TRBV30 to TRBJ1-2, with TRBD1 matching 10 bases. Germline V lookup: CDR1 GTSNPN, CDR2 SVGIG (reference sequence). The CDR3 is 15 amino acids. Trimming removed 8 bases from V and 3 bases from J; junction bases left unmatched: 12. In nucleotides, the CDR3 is TGTGCCCGTGACGCCCGGACAGGGGGAGACTATGGCTACACCTTC. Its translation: CARDARTGGDYGYTF.

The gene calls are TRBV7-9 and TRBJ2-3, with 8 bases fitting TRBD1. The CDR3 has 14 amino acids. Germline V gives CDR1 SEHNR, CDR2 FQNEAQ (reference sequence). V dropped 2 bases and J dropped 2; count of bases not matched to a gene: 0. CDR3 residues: CASSLQGATDTQYF. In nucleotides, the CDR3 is TGTGCCAGCAGCTTACAGGGGGCCACAGATACGCAGTATTTT.

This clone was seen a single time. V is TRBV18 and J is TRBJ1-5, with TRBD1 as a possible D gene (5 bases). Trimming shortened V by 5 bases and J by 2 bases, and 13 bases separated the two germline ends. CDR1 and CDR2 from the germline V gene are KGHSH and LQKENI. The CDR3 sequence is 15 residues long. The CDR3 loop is CASSMGPGGNQPQHF. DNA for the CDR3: TGTGCCAGCTCAATGGGACCGGGGGGCAATCAGCCCCAGCATTTT.

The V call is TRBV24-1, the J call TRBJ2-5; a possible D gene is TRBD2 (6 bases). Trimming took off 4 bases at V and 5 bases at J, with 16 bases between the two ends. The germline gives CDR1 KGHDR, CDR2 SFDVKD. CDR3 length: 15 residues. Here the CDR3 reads CATSDSGGPGETQYF. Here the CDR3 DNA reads TGTGCCACCAGTGACTCCGGAGGGCCCGGGGAGACCCAGTACTTC.

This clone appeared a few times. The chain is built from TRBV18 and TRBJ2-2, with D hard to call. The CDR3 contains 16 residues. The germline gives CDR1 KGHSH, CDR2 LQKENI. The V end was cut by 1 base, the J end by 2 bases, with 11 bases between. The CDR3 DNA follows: TGTGCCAGCTCACCACGCTCAGTTGGTAACACCGGGGAGCTGTTTTTT. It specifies CASSPRSVGNTGELFF.